The clone carrying this TCR beta chain was detected only a few times. Its matching antigen is unknown. The sample originates from a study of T-cell memory formation after mild COVID-19. As for the study in general: Clusters were largely donor specific. Study-wide results and limits: Of the contracting clones, CD4+ ones lay mainly in CM and EM, and CD8+ ones in EMRA. Some clones that responded were present in memory (sampled pre-infection), which suggests cross-reactive memory joined.

TCRdb passed the 5' RACE reads through MiXCR, listing each CDR3 protein once. Of about 350,000 distinct CDR3 sequences in the sample, roughly an eighth were seen once. Unmatched junction bases numbered 7, after V lost 7 bases and J lost 5 bases. CDR3 length equals 14 residues. Per the germline V gene, CDR1 is MNHEY and CDR2 is SVGEGT. This sequence joins TRBV6-2 or TRBV6-3 and TRBJ2-3, with 9 bases fitting TRBD1. The TCR was taken from a man younger than 35 who had mild COVID-19 (a few samples of this study predate the infection). Cell type and time point are not known. Sequenced sample: PBMCs or a T cell subset sorted from them (not recorded which). The DNA for the CDR3 is TGTGCCAGCACCAAACAGGGGGCAGGAGATACGCAGTATTTT. Residues: CASTKQGAGDTQYF.